These 22 T cell receptor beta chains originate from one sample sequenced in a study of blood T cell repertoires in COVID-19. Method: immunoSEQ multiplex PCR; TCRdb's copy keeps in-frame clones and lacks some. The sample comprises about 140,000 clones, 75% to 90% of which are singletons, and roughly 4.5% rests with the top ten. Material: peripheral blood. These receptor sequences come from a human donor in a cohort sampled during active COVID-19.

The V call is TRBV7-9, the J call TRBJ1-3; perhaps TRBD1 as D (5 bases). Trimming shortened V by 1 base and J by 2 bases, and 18 bases separated the two germline ends. The CDR3 has 18 residues. Germline V gives CDR1 SEHNR, CDR2 FQNEAQ (reference sequence). The CDR3 protein is CASSLGGGGIRPGNTIYF. The CDR3 DNA follows: TGTGCCAGCAGCTTAGGGGGGGGTGGAATCCGACCTGGAAACACCATATATTTT.

A single count supports this clone. The rearrangement links TRBV7-3 to TRBJ2-5; the D gene is possibly TRBD1 (5 bases). Trimming shortened V by 1 base and J by 5 bases, and 14 bases separated the two germline ends. The germline V gene has CDR1 SGHTA and CDR2 FQGTGA. CDR3 length: 15 residues. CDR3 bases: TGTGCCAGCAGCTTAAACGGACACCCCGGGGAGACCCAGTACTTC. Its protein product is CASSLNGHPGETQYF.

The chain couples TRBV6-5 to TRBJ1-5; TRBD1 might be the D (6 bases). CDR1 and CDR2 from the germline V gene are MNHEY and SVGAGI. This CDR3 comprises 15 residues. V lost 5 bases to trimming and J lost 2 bases, with 13 bases between them. CDR3 residues: CASSQGFAGNQPQHF. In DNA form, the CDR3 reads TGTGCCAGCAGTCAGGGGTTTGCGGGCAATCAGCCCCAGCATTTT.

This rearrangement joins TRBV5-4 to TRBJ2-1, with 11 bases aligning to TRBD2. The V gene's germline CDR1 is SGHNT and CDR2 YYREEE (reference sequence). The ends lost 0 bases at V and 0 bases at J; junction bases unmatched: 2. The CDR3 runs 17 residues. The CDR3 sequence is CASSLGLAGSSYNEQFF. The CDR3 DNA follows: TGTGCCAGCAGCTTGGGACTAGCGGGGAGCTCCTACAATGAGCAGTTCTTC.

The chain uses TRBV5-5 and TRBJ1-6; weak D call: TRBD1 (5 bases). The CDR3 spans 16 residues. In germline, CDR1 is SGHKS, CDR2 YYEKEE (reference sequence). Trimming took off 4 bases at V and 3 bases at J, with 14 bases between the two ends. For the CDR3, the DNA is TGTGCCAGCAGCCCAGCGGGGGGGATCTATAATTCACCCCTCCACTTT. This codes for CASSPAGGIYNSPLHF.

The V call is TRBV9, the J call TRBJ2-1; 7 bases line up with TRBD1. From germline, CDR1 is SGDLS and CDR2 YYNGEE. The CDR3 runs 16 residues. J lost 3 bases, V lost 4 bases, and 10 bases had no gene match. The CDR3 sequence: CASSPTPGTVYNEQFF. CDR3 nucleotides: TGTGCCAGCAGCCCAACGCCCGGGACAGTCTACAATGAGCAGTTCTTC.

J is TRBJ1-1 and V is TRBV5-1; 7 nucleotides match TRBD1. The CDR3 is 14 residues long. Trimming removed 4 bases from V and 2 bases from J; junction bases left unmatched: 5. CDR1 and CDR2 (germline): SGHRS, YFSETQ. DNA of the CDR3: TGCGCCAGCAGCAGGACAGGACCTAACACTGAAGCTTTCTTT. Translation gives CASSRTGPNTEAFF.

V is TRBV27 and J is TRBJ2-3; 8 bases align to TRBD1. The V gene end was trimmed by 5 bases and the J gene end by 4 bases; junction bases not matched to a gene: 14. The CDR3 covers 17 residues. Germline values: CDR1 MNHEY, CDR2 SMNVEV (reference sequence). The CDR3 reads CASSPRDGQGTPDTQYF. CDR3 nucleotide sequence: TGTGCCAGCAGTCCTCGTGATGGACAGGGCACCCCAGATACGCAGTATTTT.

The gene calls are TRBV24-1 and TRBJ2-1, with D perhaps matching TRBD2 (5 bases). This CDR3 has 15 amino acids. V lost 5 bases to trimming and J lost 5 bases, with 15 bases between them. The germline V gene encodes CDR1 KGHDR and CDR2 SFDVKD. CDR3 protein: CATSGGLLKDNEQFF. The CDR3 coding sequence is TGTGCCACCAGTGGTGGACTTCTGAAAGACAATGAGCAGTTCTTC.

J is TRBJ2-7 and V is TRBV29-1; D might be TRBD1 (7 bases). Germline CDR1 reads SQVTM; CDR2 reads ANQGSEA. This CDR3 comprises 15 residues. Trimming removed 6 bases from V and 5 bases from J, with 23 bases in between. The CDR3 loop reads CSVAGQRIGRDEQYF. CDR3 sequence (DNA): TGCAGCGTGGCGGGACAGAGGATCGGGCGGGACGAGCAGTACTTC.

The chain employs TRBV7-6 and TRBJ2-3; 13 nucleotides line up with TRBD2. Trimming cost V 1 base and J 8 bases; bases outside gene matches: 3. This CDR3 contains 15 residues. CDR1 and CDR2 (germline): SGHVS, FNYEAQ. CDR3 sequence reads: CASSLGLAGGGTQYF. CDR3 DNA sequence: TGTGCCAGCAGCTTAGGACTAGCGGGGGGAGGTACGCAGTATTTT.

The chain has TRBV2 and TRBJ1-6; D is unresolved. Germline CDR1 is SNHLY and CDR2 is FYNNEI. This CDR3 has 15 residues. V lost 5 bases and J lost 0, with 8 bases in between. Written as DNA, the CDR3 is TGTGCCAGCAGTCTGAGGAGCTCCTATAATTCACCCCTCCACTTT. Its translation: CASSLRSSYNSPLHF.

This rearrangement joins TRBV27 to TRBJ1-5; D is perhaps TRBD1 (6 bases). This CDR3 spans 16 amino acids. CDR1 is MNHEY and CDR2 is SMNVEV in the germline V gene (reference sequence). V lost 3 bases and J lost 3, with 15 bases in between. The CDR3 region has the DNA TGTGCCAGCAGTTTGACGGGGGGCAGTAACAATCAGCCCCAGCATTTT. Amino acid sequence: CASSLTGGSNNQPQHF.

The V call is TRBV5-4, the J call TRBJ1-2; weak D call: TRBD1 (6 bases). Per germline, CDR1 SGHNT and CDR2 YYREEE (reference sequence). V lost 4 bases and J 0 bases, leaving 16 bases between the germline ends. This CDR3 is 16 amino acids long. The CDR3 loop reads CASSPRGGTANYGYTF. DNA for the CDR3: TGTGCCAGCAGCCCACGGGGGGGCACGGCTAACTATGGCTACACCTTC.

CDR3 coding DNA: TGTGCCAGCAGCCCGGACAGGGGGAACACCGGGGAGCTGTTTTTT. It yields the protein CASSPDRGNTGELFF. J is TRBJ2-2 and V is TRBV5-4, with TRBD1 matching over 9 bases. This CDR3 contains 15 residues. V gave up 4 bases and J gave up 1 base; unmatched junction bases: 2. Germline V gives CDR1 SGHNT, CDR2 YYREEE (reference sequence). Full variable domain (remainder filled in from reference TRBV5-4 and TRBJ2-2): ETGVTQSPTHLIKTRGQQVTLRCSSQSGHNTVSWYQQALGQGPQFIFQYYREEENGRGNFPPRFSGLQFPNYSSELNVNALELDDSALYLCASSPDRGNTGELFFGEGSRLTVL.

The V and J genes are TRBV21-1 and TRBJ2-4; the table gives TRBD2 as D, unverified against the DNA. TRBV21-1 is assigned pseudogene status. The CDR3 totals 17 residues. The CDR3 is CARQTSGGPQAKNIQYF. CDR3 DNA sequence: TGTGCCAGGCAGACTAGCGGGGGGCCCCAAGCCAAAAACATTCAGTACTTC.

The V and J genes are TRBV6-6 and TRBJ2-1; D may be TRBD2 (6 bases). Germline loops: CDR1 MNHNY, CDR2 SVGAGI (reference sequence). This CDR3 spans 14 amino acids. V lost 2 bases to trimming and J lost 7 bases, with 12 bases between them. The CDR3: CASSYDTSRNEQFF. DNA for the CDR3: TGTGCCAGCAGTTACGACACTAGCAGAAATGAGCAGTTCTTC.

The chain carries TRBV5-4 and TRBJ1-6; unclear D gene. Trimming removed 0 bases at V and 9 bases at J, with 13 bases between. Germline-derived CDR1 and CDR2 are SGHNT and YYREEE (reference sequence). The CDR3 is 15 residues long. The CDR3 loop reads CASSLEAGAGSPLHF. As DNA, the CDR3 is TGTGCCAGCAGCTTGGAGGCCGGAGCGGGTTCACCCCTCCACTTT.

V and J are TRBV12-5 and TRBJ1-5, with 7 bases aligning to TRBD1. Trimming removed 6 bases from V and 1 base from J; junction bases left unmatched: 12. Per the germline V gene, CDR1 is LGHNT and CDR2 is FRNRAP. The CDR3 extends over 17 amino acids. In nucleotides, the CDR3 is TGTGCTAGTGGATTTTCAGAGGACAGGATGAGCAATCAGCCCCAGCATTTT. Translated: CASGFSEDRMSNQPQHF.

CDR3: CASSFPGLAGYTGELFF. DNA of the CDR3: TGTGCCAGCAGCTTCCCCGGACTAGCGGGATACACCGGGGAGCTGTTTTTT. The J gene is TRBJ2-2, the V gene TRBV7-9, with 12 positions matching TRBD2. The V gene's germline CDR1 is SEHNR and CDR2 FQNEAQ (reference sequence). The CDR3 extends over 17 amino acids. With V trimmed by 3 bases and J by 3 bases, 5 bases remained unmatched.

This chain connects TRBV29-1 to TRBJ2-3; possibly TRBD1 for D (6 bases). The CDR3 runs to 17 residues. Germline lookup yields CDR1 SQVTM and CDR2 ANQGSEA. The V end was cut by 4 bases, the J end by 3 bases, with 23 bases between. CDR3 loop: CSVAGQKERVQTDTQYF. In DNA form, the CDR3 reads TGCAGCGTTGCTGGACAGAAGGAGAGGGTGCAGACAGATACGCAGTATTTT.

The rearrangement joins TRBV27 to TRBJ2-5; a weak D match, TRBD1 (6 bases). The CDR3 contains 17 residues. Germline V gene data show CDR1 as MNHEY and CDR2 as SMNVEV (reference sequence). V lost 4 bases, J lost 1 base, and 19 bases lay in between. This CDR3 is CASSSPSRGHPQETQYF. The CDR3 bases are TGTGCCAGCAGTTCCCCGAGCAGGGGCCACCCCCAAGAGACCCAGTACTTC.